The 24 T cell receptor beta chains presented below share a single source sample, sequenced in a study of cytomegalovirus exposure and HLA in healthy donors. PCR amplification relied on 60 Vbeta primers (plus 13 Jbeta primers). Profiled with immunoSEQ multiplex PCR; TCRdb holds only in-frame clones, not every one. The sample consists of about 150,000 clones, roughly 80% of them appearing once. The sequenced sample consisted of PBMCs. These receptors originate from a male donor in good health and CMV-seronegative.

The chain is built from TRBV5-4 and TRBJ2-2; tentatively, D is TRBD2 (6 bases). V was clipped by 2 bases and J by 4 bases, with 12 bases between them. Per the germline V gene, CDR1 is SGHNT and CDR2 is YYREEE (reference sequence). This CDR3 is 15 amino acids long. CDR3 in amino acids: CASSLTEGGTGELFF. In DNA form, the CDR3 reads TGTGCCAGCAGCTTAACGGAGGGAGGCACCGGGGAGCTGTTTTTT.

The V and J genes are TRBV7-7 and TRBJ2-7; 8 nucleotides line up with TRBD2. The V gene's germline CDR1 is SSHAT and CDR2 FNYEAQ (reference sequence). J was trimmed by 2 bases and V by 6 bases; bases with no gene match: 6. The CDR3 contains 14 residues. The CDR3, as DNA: TGTGCCAGCAGTCCTGATAGCGGGACCTACGAGCAGTACTTC. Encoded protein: CASSPDSGTYEQYF.

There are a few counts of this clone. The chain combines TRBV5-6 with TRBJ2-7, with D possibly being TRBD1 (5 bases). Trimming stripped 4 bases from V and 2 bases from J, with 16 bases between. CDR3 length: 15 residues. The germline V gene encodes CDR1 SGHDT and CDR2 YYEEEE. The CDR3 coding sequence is TGTGCCAGCAGCCCCGGACATTTGATGACCTACGAGCAGTACTTC. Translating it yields CASSPGHLMTYEQYF.

The CDR3 nucleotides are TGTGCCAGCAGTCTAAGGGAGTACCAGCCCCAGCATTTT. Protein: CASSLREYQPQHF. The V gene is TRBV27, the J gene TRBJ1-5; no definite D call. The germline CDR1 and CDR2 sequences are MNHEY and SMNVEV (reference sequence). Trimming shortened V by 5 bases and J by 7 bases, and 12 bases separated the two germline ends. The CDR3 has 13 residues.

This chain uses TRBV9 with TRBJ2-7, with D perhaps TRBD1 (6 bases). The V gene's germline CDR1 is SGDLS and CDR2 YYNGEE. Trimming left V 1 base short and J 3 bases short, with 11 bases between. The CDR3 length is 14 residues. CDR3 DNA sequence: TGTGCCAGCAGCGTATATCCAGGGGTCTACGAGCAGTACTTC. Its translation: CASSVYPGVYEQYF.

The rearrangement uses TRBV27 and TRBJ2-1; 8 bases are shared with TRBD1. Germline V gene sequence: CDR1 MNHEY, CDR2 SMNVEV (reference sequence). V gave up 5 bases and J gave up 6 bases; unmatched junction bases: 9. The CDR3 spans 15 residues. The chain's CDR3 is CASSHGQGSGNEQFF. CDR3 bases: TGTGCCAGCAGTCACGGACAGGGCTCAGGCAATGAGCAGTTCTTC.

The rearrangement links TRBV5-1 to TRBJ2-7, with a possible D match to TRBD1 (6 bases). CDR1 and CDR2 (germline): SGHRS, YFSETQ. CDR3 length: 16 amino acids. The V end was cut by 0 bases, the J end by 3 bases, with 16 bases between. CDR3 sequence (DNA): TGCGCCAGCAGCTTGGCGTATAGGGGGACCGACTACGAGCAGTACTTC. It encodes CASSLAYRGTDYEQYF.

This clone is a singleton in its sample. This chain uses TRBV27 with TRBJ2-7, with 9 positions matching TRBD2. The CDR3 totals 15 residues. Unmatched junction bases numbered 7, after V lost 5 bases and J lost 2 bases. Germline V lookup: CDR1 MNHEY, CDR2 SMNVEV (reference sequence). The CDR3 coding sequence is TGTGCCAGCAGTGTCGGACTAGCGAGGGCCTACGAGCAGTACTTC. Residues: CASSVGLARAYEQYF.

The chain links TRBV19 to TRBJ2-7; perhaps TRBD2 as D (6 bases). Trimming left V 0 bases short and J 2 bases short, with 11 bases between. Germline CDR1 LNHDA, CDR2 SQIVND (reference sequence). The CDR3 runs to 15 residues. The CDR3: CASSIDRGNAYEQYF. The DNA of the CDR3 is TGTGCCAGTAGTATAGATCGCGGGAATGCCTACGAGCAGTACTTC. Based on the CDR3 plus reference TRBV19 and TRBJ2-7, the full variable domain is DGGITQSPKYLFRKEGQNVTLSCEQNLNHDAMYWYRQDPGQGLRLIYYSQIVNDFQKGDIAEGYSVSREKKESFPLTVTSAQKNPTAFYLCASSIDRGNAYEQYFGPGTRLTVT.

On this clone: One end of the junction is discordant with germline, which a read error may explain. The CDR3 DNA is TGTGCCAGCAGCTTAACTCCCCAGGGGAAGATATCTGGAAACATCATATATTTT. This encodes CASSLTPQGKISGNIIYF. The gene calls are TRBV7-6 and TRBJ1-3; possibly TRBD1 for D (6 bases). Germline CDR1 and CDR2: SGHVS and FNYEAQ. The CDR3 length is 18 residues.

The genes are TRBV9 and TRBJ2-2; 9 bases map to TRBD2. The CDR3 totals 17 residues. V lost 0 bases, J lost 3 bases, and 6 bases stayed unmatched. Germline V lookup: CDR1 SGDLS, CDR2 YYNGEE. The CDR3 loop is CASSVALREGDTGELFF. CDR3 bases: TGTGCCAGCAGCGTAGCTCTGCGGGAGGGGGACACCGGGGAGCTGTTTTTT.

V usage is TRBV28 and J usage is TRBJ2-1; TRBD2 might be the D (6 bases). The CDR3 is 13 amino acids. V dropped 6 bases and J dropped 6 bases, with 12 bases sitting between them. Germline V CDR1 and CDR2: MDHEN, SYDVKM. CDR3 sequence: CASRFGGVNEQFF. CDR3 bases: TGTGCCAGCAGGTTTGGCGGGGTCAATGAGCAGTTCTTC.

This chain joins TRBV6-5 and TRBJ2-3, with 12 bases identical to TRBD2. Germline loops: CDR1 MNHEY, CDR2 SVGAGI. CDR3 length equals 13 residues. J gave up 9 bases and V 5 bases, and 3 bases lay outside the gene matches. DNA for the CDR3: TGTGCCAGCAGTCTCGGACTAGCGGGGACGCAGTATTTT. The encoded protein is CASSLGLAGTQYF.

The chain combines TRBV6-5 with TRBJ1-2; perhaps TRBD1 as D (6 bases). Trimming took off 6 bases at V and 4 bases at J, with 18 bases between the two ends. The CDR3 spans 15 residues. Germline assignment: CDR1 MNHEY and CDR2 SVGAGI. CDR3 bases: TGTGCCAGCAGCCCACTCCCCTACAGGGTCTATGGCTACACCTTC. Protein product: CASSPLPYRVYGYTF.

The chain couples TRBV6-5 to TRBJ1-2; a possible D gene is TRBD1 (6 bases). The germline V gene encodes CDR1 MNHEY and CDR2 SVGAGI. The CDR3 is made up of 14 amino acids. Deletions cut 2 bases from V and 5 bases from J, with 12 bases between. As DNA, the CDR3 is TGTGCCAGCAGTTACGTCCCCAGGGGATATGGCTACACCTTC. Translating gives CASSYVPRGYGYTF.

The CDR3 loop is CASSSQETGGDGYTF. DNA of the CDR3: TGCGCCAGCAGCTCCCAGGAGACAGGGGGGGATGGCTACACCTTC. The chain uses TRBV5-1 and TRBJ1-2; 9 bases map to TRBD1. Unmatched junction bases numbered 9, after V lost 3 bases and J lost 6 bases. The CDR3 length is 15 residues. Germline CDR1 reads SGHRS; CDR2 reads YFSETQ.

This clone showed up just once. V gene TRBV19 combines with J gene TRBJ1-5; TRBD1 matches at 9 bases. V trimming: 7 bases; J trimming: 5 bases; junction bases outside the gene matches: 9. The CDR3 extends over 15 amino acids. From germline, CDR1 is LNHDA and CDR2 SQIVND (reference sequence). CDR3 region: CASTKGQGAYQPQHF. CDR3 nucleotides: TGTGCCAGTACCAAGGGACAGGGAGCCTATCAGCCCCAGCATTTT.

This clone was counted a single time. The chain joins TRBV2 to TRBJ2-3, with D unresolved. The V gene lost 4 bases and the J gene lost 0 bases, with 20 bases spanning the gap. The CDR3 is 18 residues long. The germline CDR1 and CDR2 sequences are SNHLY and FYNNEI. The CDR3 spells CASSVSGNQEPSTDTQYF. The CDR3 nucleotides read TGTGCCAGCAGTGTGTCAGGTAACCAAGAACCTAGCACAGATACGCAGTATTTT. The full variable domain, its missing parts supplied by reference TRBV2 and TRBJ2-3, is EPEVTQTPSHQVTQMGQEVILRCVPISNHLYFYWYRQILGQKVEFLVSFYNNEISEKSEIFDDQFSVERPDGSNFTLKIRSTKLEDSAMYFCASSVSGNQEPSTDTQYFGPGTRLTVL.

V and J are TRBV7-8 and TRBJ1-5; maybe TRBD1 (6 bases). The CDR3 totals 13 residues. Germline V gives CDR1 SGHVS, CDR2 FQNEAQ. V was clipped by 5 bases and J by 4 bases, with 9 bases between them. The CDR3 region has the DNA TGTGCCAGCAGCCAGCAGGGGAATCAGCCCCAGCATTTT. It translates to CASSQQGNQPQHF.

CDR3 sequence (DNA): TGTGCCAGCAGTTTGTCCTGGACAGGGCAGACTTTCTTT. Translating gives CASSLSWTGQTFF. The chain is built from TRBV28 and TRBJ1-1, with 8 positions matching TRBD1. Germline CDR1 MDHEN, CDR2 SYDVKM. The CDR3 is 13 amino acids. V trimming: 3 bases; J trimming: 12 bases; junction bases outside the gene matches: 9.

DNA of the CDR3: TGTGCCAGCAGCGTAGGACTCCTCTACAATGAGCAGTTCTTC. This codes for CASSVGLLYNEQFF. The chain has TRBV9 and TRBJ2-1; D gene uncertain. Germline CDR1 is SGDLS and CDR2 is YYNGEE. V was trimmed by 0 bases and J by 3 bases, leaving 7 bases between them. This CDR3 has 14 amino acids. Based on the CDR3 plus reference TRBV9 and TRBJ2-1, the full variable domain is DSGVTQTPKHLITATGQRVTLRCSPRSGDLSVYWYQQSLDQGLQFLIQYYNGEERAKGNILERFSAQQFPDLHSELNLSSLELGDSALYFCASSVGLLYNEQFFGPGTRLTVL.

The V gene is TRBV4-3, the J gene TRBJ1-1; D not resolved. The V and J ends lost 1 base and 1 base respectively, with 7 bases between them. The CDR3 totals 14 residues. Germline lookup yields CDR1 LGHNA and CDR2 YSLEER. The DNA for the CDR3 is TGCGCCAGCAGCCAAGGATGGAGGAACACTGAAGCTTTCTTT. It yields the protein CASSQGWRNTEAFF.

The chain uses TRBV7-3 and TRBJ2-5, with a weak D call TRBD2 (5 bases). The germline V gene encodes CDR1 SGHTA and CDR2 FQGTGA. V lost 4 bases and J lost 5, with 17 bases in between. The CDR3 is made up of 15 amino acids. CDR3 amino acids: CASSSSGLAGETQYF. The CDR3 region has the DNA TGTGCCAGCAGCTCCTCGGGTCTAGCTGGGGAGACCCAGTACTTC.

In DNA, the CDR3 is TGTGCCTGGGGACAGGGGTACTCACCCCTCCACTTT. The encoded protein is CAWGQGYSPLHF. This chain uses TRBV30 with TRBJ1-6; 9 bases are a match to TRBD1. Germline V gene lookup returns CDR1 GTSNPN and CDR2 SVGIG (reference sequence). The CDR3 is 12 residues long. J gave up 10 bases and V 5 bases, and 3 bases lay outside the gene matches.